What follows describes a single T cell receptor (beta chain). The data stem from a study of blood T cell repertoires in COVID-19. About the study: Samples taken during acute and convalescent COVID-19 were collected in the United States, Italy and Spain.

Study members were between about 18 and 90 years old and lived in 24 US regions. Participants' own reports of clinical history determined their cohort assignment. How the authors handled the data: Amplification from reference gene primers served as the basis for estimated nucleated cell counts. Libraries were prepared by immunoSEQ multiplex PCR; TCRdb keeps only in-frame clonotypes and omits some of them. V, J and clone size derive from that table, while D and trimming were established from the DNA sequence. The top ten hold around 4% of the sample, which has about 250,000 clones, roughly nine tenths seen once. Sequenced: PBMCs or T cells enriched from blood (not recorded which). This TCR derives from a young woman with acute COVID-19.

The CDR3 spells CASSYGQGSNYGYTF. The CDR3 bases are TGCGCCAGCAGCTATGGACAGGGGAGTAACTATGGCTACACCTTC. The chain couples TRBV5-1 to TRBJ1-2, with 9 bases identical to TRBD1. Germline CDR1 SGHRS, CDR2 YFSETQ. The CDR3 is 15 amino acids. With 3 bases clipped from V and 1 base from J, the junction kept 4 bases outside the gene matches.